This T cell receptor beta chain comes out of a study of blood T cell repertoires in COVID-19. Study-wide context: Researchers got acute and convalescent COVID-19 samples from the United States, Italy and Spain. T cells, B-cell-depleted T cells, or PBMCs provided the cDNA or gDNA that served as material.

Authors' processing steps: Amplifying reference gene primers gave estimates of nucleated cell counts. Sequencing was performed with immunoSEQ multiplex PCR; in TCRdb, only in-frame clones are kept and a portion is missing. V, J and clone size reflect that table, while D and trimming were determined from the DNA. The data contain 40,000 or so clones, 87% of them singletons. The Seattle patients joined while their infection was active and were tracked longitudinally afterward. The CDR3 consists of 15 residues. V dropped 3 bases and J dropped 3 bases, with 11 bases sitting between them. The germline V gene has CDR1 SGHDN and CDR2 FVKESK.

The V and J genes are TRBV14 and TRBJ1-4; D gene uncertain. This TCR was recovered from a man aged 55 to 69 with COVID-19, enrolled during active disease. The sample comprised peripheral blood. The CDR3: CASSQLGLSNEKLFF. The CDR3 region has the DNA TGTGCCAGCAGCCAGCTTGGACTCTCTAATGAAAAACTGTTTTTT.